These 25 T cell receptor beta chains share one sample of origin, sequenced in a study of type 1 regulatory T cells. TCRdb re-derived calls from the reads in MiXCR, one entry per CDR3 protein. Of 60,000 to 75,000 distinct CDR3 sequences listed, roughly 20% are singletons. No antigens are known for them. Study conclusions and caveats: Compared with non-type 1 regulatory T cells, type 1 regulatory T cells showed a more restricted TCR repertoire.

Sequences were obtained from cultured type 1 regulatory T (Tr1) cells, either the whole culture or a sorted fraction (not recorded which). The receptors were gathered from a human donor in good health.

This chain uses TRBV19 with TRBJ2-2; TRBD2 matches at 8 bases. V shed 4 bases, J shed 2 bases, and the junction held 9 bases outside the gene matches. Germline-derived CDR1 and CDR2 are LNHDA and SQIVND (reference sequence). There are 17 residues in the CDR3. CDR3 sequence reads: CASSTSLGRANTGELFF. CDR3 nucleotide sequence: TGTGCCAGTAGTACCTCTCTCGGGAGGGCCAACACCGGGGAGCTGTTTTTT. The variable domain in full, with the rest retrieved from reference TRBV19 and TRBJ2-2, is DGGITQSPKYLFRKEGQNVTLSCEQNLNHDAMYWYRQDPGQGLRLIYYSQIVNDFQKGDIAEGYSVSREKKESFPLTVTSAQKNPTAFYLCASSTSLGRANTGELFFGEGSRLTVL.

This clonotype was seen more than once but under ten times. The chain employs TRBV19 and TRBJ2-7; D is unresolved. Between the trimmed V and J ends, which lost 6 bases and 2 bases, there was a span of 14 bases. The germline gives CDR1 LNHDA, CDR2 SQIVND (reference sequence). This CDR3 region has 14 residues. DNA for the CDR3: TGTGCCAGTAGCGAAGTAAACCCCCCCTACGAGCAGTACTTC. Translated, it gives CASSEVNPPYEQYF.

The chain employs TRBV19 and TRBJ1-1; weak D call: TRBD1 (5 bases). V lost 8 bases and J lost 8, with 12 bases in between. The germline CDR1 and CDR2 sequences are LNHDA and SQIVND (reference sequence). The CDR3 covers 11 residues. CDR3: CASFSGIEAFF. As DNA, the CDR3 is TGTGCCAGTTTTTCAGGGATCGAAGCTTTCTTT. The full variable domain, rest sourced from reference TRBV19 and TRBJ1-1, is DGGITQSPKYLFRKEGQNVTLSCEQNLNHDAMYWYRQDPGQGLRLIYYSQIVNDFQKGDIAEGYSVSREKKESFPLTVTSAQKNPTAFYLCASFSGIEAFFGQGTRLTVV.

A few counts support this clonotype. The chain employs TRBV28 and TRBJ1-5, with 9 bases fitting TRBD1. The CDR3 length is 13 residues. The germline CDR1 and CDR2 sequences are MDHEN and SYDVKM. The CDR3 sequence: CATGTGFFQPQHF. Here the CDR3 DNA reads TGTGCAACCGGGACAGGGTTTTTTCAGCCCCAGCATTTT.

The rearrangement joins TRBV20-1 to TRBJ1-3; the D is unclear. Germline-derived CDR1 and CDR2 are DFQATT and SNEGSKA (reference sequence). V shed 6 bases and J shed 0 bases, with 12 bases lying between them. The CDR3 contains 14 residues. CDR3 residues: CSASRTNSGNTIYF. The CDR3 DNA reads TGCAGTGCCTCCAGGACCAACTCTGGAAACACCATATATTTT.

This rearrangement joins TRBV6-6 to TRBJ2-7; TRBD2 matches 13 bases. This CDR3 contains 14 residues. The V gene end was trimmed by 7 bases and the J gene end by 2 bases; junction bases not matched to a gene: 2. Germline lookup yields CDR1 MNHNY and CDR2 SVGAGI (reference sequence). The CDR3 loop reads CASTTSGRAYEQYF. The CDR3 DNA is TGTGCCAGCACCACTAGCGGGAGGGCCTACGAGCAGTACTTC.

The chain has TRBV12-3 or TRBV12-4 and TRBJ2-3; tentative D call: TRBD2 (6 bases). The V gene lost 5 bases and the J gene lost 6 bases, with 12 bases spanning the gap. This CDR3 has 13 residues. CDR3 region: CASSRRLDDTQYF. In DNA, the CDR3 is TGTGCCAGCAGTAGACGACTAGATGATACGCAGTATTTT.

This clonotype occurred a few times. CDR3 sequence: CASRRTSDTQYF. The CDR3 bases are TGTGCCAGCAGACGGACCTCAGATACGCAGTATTTT. V and J are TRBV12-3 or TRBV12-4 and TRBJ2-3; D is uncertain. This CDR3 is 12 amino acids long. The ends were cut back, 6 bases at V and 4 bases at J, with 8 bases in the middle.

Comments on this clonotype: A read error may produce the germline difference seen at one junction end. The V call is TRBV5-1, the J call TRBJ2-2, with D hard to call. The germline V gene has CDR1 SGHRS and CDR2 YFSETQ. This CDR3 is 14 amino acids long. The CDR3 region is CASNLNSNTGELFF. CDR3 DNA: TGCGCCAGCAACTTGAACTCAAACACCGGGGAGCTGTTTTTT. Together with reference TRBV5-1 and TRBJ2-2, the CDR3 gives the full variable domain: KAGVTQTPRYLIKTRGQQVTLSCSPISGHRSVSWYQQTPGQGLQFLFEYFSETQRNKGNFPGRFSGRQFSNSRSEMNVSTLELGDSALYLCASNLNSNTGELFFGEGSRLTVL.

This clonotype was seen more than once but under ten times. The CDR3 DNA is TGTGCCAGCAGCCAACAGGGAGCATCCTACGAGCAGTACTTC. Protein: CASSQQGASYEQYF. The chain links TRBV12-3 or TRBV12-4 to TRBJ2-7, with D possibly being TRBD1 (6 bases). Between the trimmed V and J ends, which lost 6 bases and 1 base, there was a span of 13 bases. The CDR3 spans 14 residues.

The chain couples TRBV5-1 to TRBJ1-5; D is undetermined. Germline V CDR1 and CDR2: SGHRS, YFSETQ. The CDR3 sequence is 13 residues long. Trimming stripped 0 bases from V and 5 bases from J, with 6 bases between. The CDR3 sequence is CASSLEPDQPQHF. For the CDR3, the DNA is TGCGCCAGCAGCTTGGAACCCGATCAGCCCCAGCATTTT.

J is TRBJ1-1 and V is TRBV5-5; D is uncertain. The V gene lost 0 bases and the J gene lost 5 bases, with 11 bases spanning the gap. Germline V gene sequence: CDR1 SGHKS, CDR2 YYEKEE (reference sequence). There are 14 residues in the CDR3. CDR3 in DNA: TGTGCCAGCAGCTTGGTTGGGTCGAGAACTGAAGCTTTCTTT. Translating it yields CASSLVGSRTEAFF.

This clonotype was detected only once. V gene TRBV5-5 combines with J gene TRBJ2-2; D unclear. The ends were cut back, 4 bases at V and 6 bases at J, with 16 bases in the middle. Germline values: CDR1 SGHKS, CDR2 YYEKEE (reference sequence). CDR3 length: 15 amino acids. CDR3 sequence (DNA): TGTGCCAGCAGCCGCGACGGTTTTCTTGCCGGGGAGCTGTTTTTT. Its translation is CASSRDGFLAGELFF.

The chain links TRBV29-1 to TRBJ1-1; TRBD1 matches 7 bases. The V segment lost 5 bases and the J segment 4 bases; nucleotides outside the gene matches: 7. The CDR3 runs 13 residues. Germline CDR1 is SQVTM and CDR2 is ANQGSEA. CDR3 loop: CSVLDRVVTEAFF. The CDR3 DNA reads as TGCAGCGTTTTAGACAGGGTGGTCACTGAAGCTTTCTTT. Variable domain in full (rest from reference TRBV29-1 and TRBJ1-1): SAVISQKPSRDICQRGTSLTIQCQVDSQVTMMFWYRQQPGQSLTLIATANQGSEATYESGFVIDKFPISRPNLTFSTLTVSNMSPEDSSIYLCSVLDRVVTEAFFGQGTRLTVV.

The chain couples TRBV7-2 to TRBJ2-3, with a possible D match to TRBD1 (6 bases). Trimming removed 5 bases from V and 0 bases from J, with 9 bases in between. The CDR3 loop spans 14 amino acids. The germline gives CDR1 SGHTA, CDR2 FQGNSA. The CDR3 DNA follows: TGTGCCAGCAGCAAGGGACAAAGCACAGATACGCAGTATTTT. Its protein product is CASSKGQSTDTQYF.

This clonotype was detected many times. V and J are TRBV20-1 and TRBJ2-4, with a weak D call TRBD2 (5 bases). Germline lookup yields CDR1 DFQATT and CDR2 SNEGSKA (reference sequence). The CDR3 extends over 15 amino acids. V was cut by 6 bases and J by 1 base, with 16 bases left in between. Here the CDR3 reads CSASREGEAKNIQYF. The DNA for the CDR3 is TGCAGTGCCTCCCGGGAAGGTGAGGCCAAAAACATTCAGTACTTC.

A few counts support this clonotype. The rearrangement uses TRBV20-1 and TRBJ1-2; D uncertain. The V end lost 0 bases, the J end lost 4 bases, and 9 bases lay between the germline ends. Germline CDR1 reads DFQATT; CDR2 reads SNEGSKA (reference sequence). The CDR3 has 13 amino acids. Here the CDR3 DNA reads TGCAGTGCTAGAGATAATCTCGGCTATGGCTACACCTTC. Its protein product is CSARDNLGYGYTF.

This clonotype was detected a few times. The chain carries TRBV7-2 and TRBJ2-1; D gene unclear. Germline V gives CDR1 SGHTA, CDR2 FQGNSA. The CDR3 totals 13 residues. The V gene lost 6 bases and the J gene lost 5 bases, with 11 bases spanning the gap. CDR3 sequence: CASRSLGNNEQFF. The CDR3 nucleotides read TGTGCCAGCAGAAGTCTGGGCAACAATGAGCAGTTCTTC.

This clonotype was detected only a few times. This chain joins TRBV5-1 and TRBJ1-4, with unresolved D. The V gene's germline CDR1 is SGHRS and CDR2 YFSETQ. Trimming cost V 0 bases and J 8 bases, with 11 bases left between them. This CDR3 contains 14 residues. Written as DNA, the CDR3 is TGCGCCAGCAGCTTGGCGGGGAATCGGGAAAAACTGTTTTTT. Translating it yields CASSLAGNREKLFF.

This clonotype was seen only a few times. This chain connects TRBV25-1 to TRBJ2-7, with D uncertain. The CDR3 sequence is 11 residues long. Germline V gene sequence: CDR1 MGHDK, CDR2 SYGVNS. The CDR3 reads CVPHPGSEQYF. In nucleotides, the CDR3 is TGTGTCCCTCACCCGGGCAGCGAGCAGTACTTC.

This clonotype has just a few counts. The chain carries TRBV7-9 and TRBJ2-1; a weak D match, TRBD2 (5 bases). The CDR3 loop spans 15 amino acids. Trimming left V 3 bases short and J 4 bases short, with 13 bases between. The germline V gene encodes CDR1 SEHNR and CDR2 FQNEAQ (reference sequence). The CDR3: CASSLREGGYNEQFF. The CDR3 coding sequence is TGTGCCAGCAGCTTGAGAGAGGGCGGTTACAATGAGCAGTTCTTC.

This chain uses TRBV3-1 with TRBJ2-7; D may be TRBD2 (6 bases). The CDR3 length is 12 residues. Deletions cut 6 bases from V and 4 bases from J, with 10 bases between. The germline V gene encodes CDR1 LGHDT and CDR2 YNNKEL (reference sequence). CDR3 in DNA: TGTGCCAGCAGTCTCCGGGGGTACGAGCAGTACTTC. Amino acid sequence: CASSLRGYEQYF.

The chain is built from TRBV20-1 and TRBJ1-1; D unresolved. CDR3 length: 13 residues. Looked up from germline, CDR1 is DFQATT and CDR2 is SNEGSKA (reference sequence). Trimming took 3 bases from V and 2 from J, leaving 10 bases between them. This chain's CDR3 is CSASAGINTEAFF. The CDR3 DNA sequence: TGCAGTGCTAGTGCAGGAATAAACACTGAAGCTTTCTTT.

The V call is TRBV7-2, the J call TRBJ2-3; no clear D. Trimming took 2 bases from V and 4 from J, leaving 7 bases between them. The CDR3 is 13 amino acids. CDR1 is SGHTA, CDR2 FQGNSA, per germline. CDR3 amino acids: CASSLLGSDTQYF. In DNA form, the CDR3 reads TGTGCCAGCAGCTTATTGGGTTCAGATACGCAGTATTTT.

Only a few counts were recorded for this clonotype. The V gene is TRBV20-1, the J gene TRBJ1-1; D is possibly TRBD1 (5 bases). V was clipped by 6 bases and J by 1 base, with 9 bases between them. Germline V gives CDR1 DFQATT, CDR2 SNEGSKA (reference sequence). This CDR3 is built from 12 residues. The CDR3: CSAKRGNTEAFF. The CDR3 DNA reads TGCAGTGCAAAAAGGGGGAACACTGAAGCTTTCTTT.